The 22 T cell receptor beta chains below were found in one sample sequenced in a study of cytomegalovirus exposure and HLA in healthy donors. This PCR relied on a set of 60 Vbeta primers and 13 Jbeta primers. Sequenced by immunoSEQ multiplex PCR; TCRdb stores in-frame clones only, minus some. The top ten clones hold around 0.69% of a sample with 150,000 to 200,000 clones, 80% of them seen once. What was sequenced was PBMCs. The receptors were gathered from a boy aged 10-17 years in good health and CMV-seronegative.

V gene TRBV7-2 combines with J gene TRBJ1-2; weak D call: TRBD1 (5 bases). The CDR3 is made up of 12 amino acids. Germline lookup yields CDR1 SGHTA and CDR2 FQGNSA. V lost 5 bases and J 8 bases, leaving 12 bases between the germline ends. The CDR3: CASSVSWGGYTF. Here the CDR3 DNA reads TGTGCCAGCAGCGTATCCTGGGGCGGCTACACCTTC. Drawing the rest from reference TRBV7-2 and TRBJ1-2, the complete variable domain is GAGVSQSPSNKVTEKGKDVELRCDPISGHTALYWYRQSLGQGLEFLIYFQGNSAPDKSGLPSDRFSAERTGGSVSTLTIQRTQQEDSAVYLCASSVSWGGYTFGSGTRLTVV.

The V and J genes are TRBV5-6 and TRBJ2-7; 7 bases are shared with TRBD1. The CDR3 covers 14 residues. CDR1 is SGHDT, CDR2 YYEEEE, per germline. Trimming took 6 bases from V and 2 from J; bases not matched to a gene: 8. As DNA, the CDR3 is TGTGCCAGCACCTTAGACAGGGCGACCTACGAGCAGTACTTC. Its protein product is CASTLDRATYEQYF.

Comments on this clone: The same CDR3 also results from other DNA sequences found in this sample. The chain uses TRBV19 and TRBJ2-7, with D perhaps TRBD1 (6 bases). Germline loops: CDR1 LNHDA, CDR2 SQIVND (reference sequence). Trimming removed 6 bases from V and 4 bases from J, with 13 bases in between. CDR3 length: 13 residues. The chain's CDR3 is CASSRGPRYEQYF. CDR3 nucleotides: TGTGCCAGTAGCAGGGGACCGCGTTACGAGCAGTACTTC.

The rearrangement links TRBV19 to TRBJ2-2; 9 positions agree with TRBD2. This CDR3 has 17 residues. V was pared by 6 bases and J by 5 bases, with 13 bases of the junction left unmatched. The germline V gene has CDR1 LNHDA and CDR2 SQIVND (reference sequence). The CDR3 nucleotides read TGTGCCAGTAGCGAACTAGCGGGCCTAGAGGGAACCGGGGAGCTGTTTTTT. Its protein is CASSELAGLEGTGELFF.

The chain is built from TRBV14 and TRBJ1-2, with TRBD1 matching over 8 bases. J lost 8 bases, V lost 4 bases, and 12 bases had no gene match. CDR3 size: 15 residues. CDR1 SGHDN and CDR2 FVKESK come from the germline V gene. CDR3 in DNA: TGTGCCAGCAGCCTACACGGGACAGGCCCCAGAGGCTACACCTTC. Its protein is CASSLHGTGPRGYTF.

V gene TRBV19 combines with J gene TRBJ2-5, with 9 positions matching TRBD2. Unmatched junction bases numbered 3, after V lost 3 bases and J lost 1 base. Germline V CDR1 and CDR2: LNHDA, SQIVND (reference sequence). The CDR3 has 15 residues. The CDR3 loop is CASSMLAGFQETQYF. As DNA, the CDR3 is TGTGCCAGTAGTATGCTAGCGGGGTTCCAAGAGACCCAGTACTTC.

Only one count was recorded for this clone. The chain combines TRBV6-5 with TRBJ1-1, with 9 bases lining up with TRBD1. Germline V lookup: CDR1 MNHEY, CDR2 SVGAGI. V trimming: 2 bases; J trimming: 11 bases; junction bases outside the gene matches: 6. This CDR3 has 13 residues. In DNA form, the CDR3 reads TGTGCCAGCAGTTACCCCGGGACAGGGACGGCTTTCTTT. Translated, it gives CASSYPGTGTAFF.

CDR3 bases: TGTGCCAGCAGCTTAGACGGGGTCCAGAACACTGAAGCTTTCTTT. Its translation is CASSLDGVQNTEAFF. The chain recombines TRBV11-3 with TRBJ1-1; D remains ambiguous. The CDR3 contains 15 residues. The V end lost 0 bases, the J end lost 1 base, and 9 bases lay between the germline ends. Germline V lookup: CDR1 SGHNT, CDR2 YENEEA.

V and J are TRBV21-1 and TRBJ2-3; TRBD2 is the table's D call, not checked against the DNA. TRBV21-1 is a known pseudogene. The CDR3 extends over 12 amino acids. The CDR3 loop is CASSALAGVVYF. CDR3 nucleotides: TGTGCCAGCAGCGCACTAGCGGGAGTGGTGTATTTT.

The V gene is TRBV15, the J gene TRBJ1-1; D ambiguous. Trimming took 4 bases from V and 1 from J, leaving 13 bases between them. CDR1 LNHNV and CDR2 YYDKDF come from the germline V gene (reference sequence). CDR3 size: 15 residues. Here the CDR3 reads CATSILPRENTEAFF. The CDR3 DNA is TGTGCCACCAGCATTTTACCCCGGGAGAACACTGAAGCTTTCTTT.

In regard to this clone: Being one base from a much bigger clone, this may be a read error. The rearrangement joins TRBV7-9 to TRBJ2-5; perhaps D is TRBD1 or TRBD2 (5 bases each). The J call is uncertain, as TRBJ2-7 better fits the DNA end. The CDR3 runs to 12 residues. Germline V CDR1 and CDR2: SEHNR, FQNEAQ (reference sequence). The DNA for the CDR3 is TGTGCCAGCAGCCCTGGGGGCTACGAGCAGTACTTC. It translates to CASSPGGYEQYF.

This clone was detected once. This rearrangement joins TRBV4-1 to TRBJ1-3; D may be TRBD1 (6 bases). V lost 1 base to trimming and J lost 0 bases, with 13 bases between them. CDR3 length: 17 residues. CDR1 and CDR2 from the germline V gene are MGHRA and YSYEKL. The CDR3 nucleotides read TGCGCCAGCAGCCAAGGCGGGCAGGGGCCCTCTGGAAACACCATATATTTT. Translation: CASSQGGQGPSGNTIYF.

The rearrangement links TRBV4-3 to TRBJ2-7; no reliable D call. The CDR3 totals 13 residues. With 4 bases removed from V and 1 base from J, the gap between germline ends came to 8 bases. Germline V gives CDR1 LGHNA, CDR2 YSLEER. The chain's CDR3 is CASSLDGSYEQYF. CDR3 nucleotides: TGCGCCAGCAGCCTCGACGGGTCCTACGAGCAGTACTTC.

The gene calls are TRBV19 and TRBJ1-1; D gene uncertain. The CDR3 contains 13 residues. Germline values: CDR1 LNHDA, CDR2 SQIVND (reference sequence). Between the trimmed V and J ends, which lost 5 bases and 2 bases, there was a span of 9 bases. The CDR3 nucleotides read TGTGCCAGTAGTTACGGGATAAACACTGAAGCTTTCTTT. Its translation is CASSYGINTEAFF.

This clone was seen only a few times. The rearrangement uses TRBV7-9 and TRBJ1-5; the D gene is possibly TRBD1 (5 bases). V was clipped by 5 bases and J by 0 bases, with 14 bases between them. The CDR3 contains 16 residues. Germline V lookup: CDR1 SEHNR, CDR2 FQNEAQ (reference sequence). The CDR3 nucleotides are TGTGCCAGCAGCCATGCTCGGGGGTATAGCAATCAGCCCCAGCATTTT. Translation gives CASSHARGYSNQPQHF. Combining the CDR3 with reference TRBV7-9 and TRBJ1-5 gives the whole variable domain DTGVSQNPRHKITKRGQNVTFRCDPISEHNRLYWYRQTLGQGPEFLTYFQNEAQLEKSRLLSDRFSAERPKGSFSTLEIQRTEQGDSAMYLCASSHARGYSNQPQHFGDGTRLSIL.

This clone was seen more than once but under ten times. This chain links TRBV6-5 with TRBJ1-1; 7 positions match TRBD1. Per germline, CDR1 MNHEY and CDR2 SVGAGI. Trimming removed 6 bases from V and 13 bases from J; junction bases left unmatched: 11. The CDR3 contains 12 residues. The CDR3 spells CASSSGTDHGFF. In DNA form, the CDR3 reads TGTGCCAGCAGCTCCGGGACAGATCATGGTTTCTTT.

V usage is TRBV6-4 and J usage is TRBJ2-6; TRBD1 might be the D (5 bases). Trimming removed 2 bases at V and 0 bases at J, with 5 bases between. This CDR3 contains 15 residues. Looked up from germline, CDR1 is MRHNA and CDR2 is SNTAGT. The CDR3 region has the DNA TGTGCCAGCAGTGACGACAGCTCTGGGGCCAACGTCCTGACTTTC. It codes for CASSDDSSGANVLTF.

The CDR3 sequence is CASSPTPGLAGNEQFF. As DNA, the CDR3 is TGTGCCAGCAGCCCCACCCCAGGGCTAGCGGGCAATGAGCAGTTCTTC. The V gene is TRBV11-2, the J gene TRBJ2-1; TRBD2 aligns across 8 bases. The CDR3 covers 16 residues. J gave up 6 bases and V 5 bases, and 12 bases lay outside the gene matches. Germline-derived CDR1 and CDR2 are SGHAT and FQNNGV.

For this clone: Sequence at one end of the junction differs from germline and may be a read error. J is TRBJ1-2 and V is TRBV6-5, with a weak D call TRBD1 (6 bases). This CDR3 has 14 amino acids. Germline CDR1 is MNHEY and CDR2 is SVGAGI. The CDR3 region is CASSYSAGTNGYTF. Written as DNA, the CDR3 is TGTGCCAGCAGTTACTCGGCAGGGACAAATGGTTACACCTTC.

The gene calls are TRBV30 and TRBJ1-5; 7 bases agree with TRBD1. The CDR3 totals 14 residues. The germline CDR1 and CDR2 sequences are GTSNPN and SVGIG (reference sequence). The V segment lost 1 base and the J segment 3 bases; nucleotides outside the gene matches: 3. The CDR3 region is CAWSGTGLNQPQHF. The CDR3 nucleotides read TGTGCCTGGAGTGGGACAGGCCTCAATCAGCCCCAGCATTTT.

The rearrangement joins TRBV11-2 to TRBJ2-5; tentative D call: TRBD1 (5 bases). Trimming removed 6 bases from V and 5 bases from J, with 19 bases in between. The CDR3 is made up of 15 amino acids. The germline V gene encodes CDR1 SGHAT and CDR2 FQNNGV. DNA of the CDR3: TGTGCCAGCAGACCCAACCCAGCAGGGCAGGAGACCCAGTACTTC. It is translated as CASRPNPAGQETQYF.

This clone was observed a few times. The gene calls are TRBV11-1 and TRBJ2-7; 7 nucleotides match TRBD1. The CDR3 covers 14 residues. Trimming at V came to 5 bases and at J to 0 bases, leaving 4 bases not matched to a gene. Germline V gene data show CDR1 as SGHAT and CDR2 as FQDESV (reference sequence). CDR3 region: CASSPHRGSYEQYF. For the CDR3, the DNA is TGTGCCAGCAGCCCGCACAGGGGCTCCTACGAGCAGTACTTC.